The clone carrying this T cell receptor (beta chain) was detected many times. The data derive from a study of neurological immune-mediated disorders. The CDR3 is 12 amino acids. V was pared by 4 bases and J by 6 bases, with 9 bases between. The cDNA was produced through 5'RACE with 10-nucleotide random UMIs. Each CDR3 protein gets one entry after TCRdb re-called the 5' RACE reads with MiXCR. The top ten clones hold approximately 9.1% of a sample with 39,000 or so distinct CDR3 sequences, approximately 5% of them seen once. Volunteers from a blood bank in Maryland, USA, made up the healthy controls. The clonotype originates from a man aged 18 to 29 in good health. The V call is TRBV12-3 or TRBV12-4, the J call TRBJ1-2; unclear D gene. Sequenced: CD4+ T cells from blood. The CDR3 DNA follows: TGTGCCAGCAGTTGGGTCGGCGATGGCTACACCTTC. It codes for CASSWVGDGYTF.